The clone carrying this T cell receptor beta chain was seen repeatedly, ten times or more. The antigen remains unidentified. This entry belongs to a study of regulatory T cells in long-lasting Graves disease. Background on the study: Over 5 years of antithyroid drugs plus positive TSH receptor antibodies defined persistent Graves' disease. Findings of the study overall: The study found TRBV28, TRBJ1-2 and TRBJ2-5 favored in persistent disease. Newly diagnosed patients had higher TCR diversity than persistent Graves' patients did.

The time point is: persistent/refractory GD, antithyroid drugs over 5 years with positive TRAb. The TCR library used RNA extracted from PBMCs. The EDTA tubes were filled with 8 to 9.5 milliliters of drawn peripheral blood. Construction of TCR beta libraries relied on iRepertoire HTBI primers and on Arm-PCR targeting CDR3 regions. TCRdb reanalysed the multiplex PCR reads using MiXCR and keeps one entry per CDR3 protein. The table records a few hundred thousand distinct CDR3 sequences, around a fifth of them present only once. V lost 2 bases, J lost 0 bases, and 14 bases lay in between. Germline CDR1 reads MNHEY; CDR2 reads SVGEGT. This CDR3 has 17 amino acids.

The sample was peripheral blood mononuclear cells (PBMCs), taken when the disease was refractory, from a patient treated with antithyroid drugs. The receptor's source is a female donor with Graves disease. The rearrangement uses TRBV6-2 or TRBV6-3 and TRBJ1-3; D gene ambiguous. The CDR3 here is CASSYAYPDSSGNTIYF. DNA of the CDR3: TGTGCCAGCAGTTACGCGTACCCAGACTCCTCTGGAAACACCATATATTTT.